This T cell receptor (beta chain) was identified in a study of PD-L1 blockade in urothelial cancer (dated by TCRdb to about 2017). Broadly, across the study: Every patient began therapy at some point between 2013 and 2015 and was given atezolizumab 1,200 mg intravenously every 3 weeks. An ECOG performance status of 0 or 1 was recorded for the patients, and 0 to 3 prior chemotherapy regimens had been received by the patients. Pretreatment blood TCR-seq was available for nearly 30 patients, at least one posttreatment blood collection was obtained for 24 patients, and tumor TCR-seq was available for 24 patients. Whole exome sequencing and RNA sequencing of pretreatment tumors were performed alongside TCR sequencing in the same patients. Blood samples were analyzed at two time points: 3 weeks after treatment start (second dose) and 6 weeks after treatment start. About nine tenths of the roughly 29 patients were males with bladder-origin urothelial cancer, and about 65% of the roughly 30 reported a prior smoking history. An exploratory multi-omic analysis was conducted of the somatic, immune and clinical correlates of response to PD-L1 blockade with atezolizumab in urothelial cancer. Blood samples gave median yields of about 150,000 T cells and 65,000 to 85,000 unique TCRs, along with a median clonality of about 0.084. Fewer than ten patients reached durable clinical benefit, while 20 patients did not. Durable clinical benefit meant progression-free survival longer than 6 months, and TCR features were also tested against progression-free and overall survival. Pretreatment tumor samples and matched peripheral blood, collected serially before and after atezolizumab treatment, underwent TCR sequencing.

The CDR3 measures 14 amino acids from cysteine to phenylalanine. The entry retains the CDR3 DNA only, 42 bases that are in frame from base 1. CDR1 and CDR2, looked up from the germline V gene (reference sequence), are SGHNT and YYREEE. Germline trimming: 4 bases from V, 6 bases from J; junction bases outside gene matches: 6. To estimate absolute template abundance from read counts, synthetic TCR analog templates were spiked into each PCR. TCRbeta CDR3 regions were amplified from genomic DNA with bias-controlled V and J gene primers using the immunoSEQ assay. Sequencing of rearranged TCRbeta segments was done at approximately 20X coverage. As for how the authors treated the data: Sequencing errors were corrected by clustering, and CDR3s were annotated against IMGT so that V, D and J genes could be assigned. Only productive TCRbeta rearrangements were used in downstream analyses, excluding out-of-frame or stop-codon sequences. Clonality was calculated as one minus the Shannon entropy normalized by the log of the number of unique productive sequences. Fisher's exact test with Benjamini-Hochberg correction, using a cutoff of adjusted p below 0.01, was how clones that differed between time points or between blood and tumor were identified. TCRdb obtained this table from immuneACCESS and retained in-frame rearrangements with V and J assigned. These tables miss some clones; where compared with another copy, unresolved V genes account for less than half of the shortfall, and the remainder is unexplained. The DNA was the basis for D and trimming; V, J and clone size are from that table. This sample lists 45,000 to 65,000 clones; over 75% were detected once. Approximately 15% of the sample belongs to the ten largest clones.

Of note for this clone: Its antigen has not been determined. No per-base quality is available; no much larger clone lies one base away.

Study-level results and caveats: Improved progression-free and overall survival was found to be associated with pretreatment peripheral blood TCR clonality below the median. Because the sample size was small (n ≈ 28) and many of the analyses were exploratory, the results are meant to be hypothesis-generating. Patients with durable benefit showed greater expansion of tumor-associated TCR clones in peripheral blood 3 weeks after starting treatment (n of about 20, p = 0.022).

The time point label on this specimen signifies: pretreatment peripheral blood. The cohort comprised 30 or so patients with locally advanced or metastatic urothelial carcinoma treated at Memorial Sloan Kettering on a trial protocol. Peripheral blood mononuclear cells were collected from each patient pretreatment and during treatment, giving between 1 and 8 total time points per patient. The Qiagen DNeasy Blood extraction kit was used to purify genomic DNA from total PBMCs and from tumor samples. PBMCs were collected pretreatment and during treatment and were isolated and stored as previously described.

This chain is built from TRBV5-4 and TRBJ2-1, and 8 junction bases match TRBD1. The TCR sequence derives from a man aged 65 to 85 with urothelial cancer. The source was PBMCs, collected around atezolizumab (anti-PD-L1) treatment. CDR3 region: CASSLGQGSNEQFF. The bases are TGTGCCAGCAGCCTCGGACAGGGTAGCAATGAGCAGTTCTTC.